One sample yielded the 31 T cell receptor beta chains listed below, sequenced in a study of long-term antiretroviral therapy in people with HIV. They ran version v3.0 of the immunoSEQ assay at survey level. Produced via immunoSEQ multiplex PCR; TCRdb's table is partial and in-frame only. The repertoire holds tens of thousands of clones, with roughly four fifths as singletons. The specimen was unsorted PBMCs, collected 0.6 years after starting antiretroviral therapy. The receptors were gathered from a man younger than 30 with HIV.

The chain combines TRBV27 with TRBJ1-2; D not resolved. From germline, CDR1 is MNHEY and CDR2 SMNVEV (reference sequence). The CDR3 runs to 14 residues. The V end lost 1 base, the J end lost 3 bases, and 9 bases lay between the germline ends. CDR3 DNA sequence: TGTGCCAGCAGTTTATGGGGATCCGACTATGGCTACACCTTC. This gives the protein CASSLWGSDYGYTF.

The chain carries TRBV6-1 and TRBJ1-4, with a possible D match to TRBD1 (6 bases). The CDR3 covers 15 residues. Germline lookup yields CDR1 MNHNS and CDR2 SASEGT. V dropped 6 bases and J dropped 2 bases, with 13 bases sitting between them. CDR3 DNA: TGTGCCAGCAGGGACGGGGGGCGCACTAATGAAAAACTGTTTTTT. Translating gives CASRDGGRTNEKLFF.

The chain has TRBV27 and TRBJ2-3; 8 nucleotides line up with TRBD1. The CDR3 loop spans 15 amino acids. Germline CDR1 reads MNHEY; CDR2 reads SMNVEV (reference sequence). The J segment lost 10 bases and the V segment lost 3 bases, leaving 12 bases of the junction unmatched. CDR3 in DNA: TGTGCCAGCAGTTTTGGCCAGGGGGCGTTCGTTGCGCAGTATTTT. Protein sequence: CASSFGQGAFVAQYF.

The rearrangement links TRBV5-8 to TRBJ1-5; D call uncertain. The CDR3 covers 15 residues. V lost 3 bases and J lost 3, with 13 bases in between. Per the germline V gene, CDR1 is SGHTS and CDR2 is YDEGEE. The CDR3 sequence: CASSSWREPNQPQHF. The CDR3, as DNA: TGTGCCAGCAGCTCGTGGAGGGAGCCCAATCAGCCCCAGCATTTT.

This chain connects TRBV10-3 to TRBJ2-3; a weak D match, TRBD2 (6 bases). The CDR3 covers 14 residues. Between the trimmed V and J ends, which lost 6 bases and 2 bases, there was a span of 12 bases. Germline V lookup: CDR1 ENHRY, CDR2 SYGVKD. CDR3: CAIRGGRDTDTQYF. In DNA form, the CDR3 reads TGTGCCATCAGAGGAGGGCGCGACACAGATACGCAGTATTTT.

The chain uses TRBV2 and TRBJ1-4; D is uncertain. The CDR3 is made up of 15 amino acids. The ends were cut back, 6 bases at V and 0 bases at J, with 11 bases in the middle. Germline CDR1 and CDR2: SNHLY and FYNNEI. CDR3 nucleotides: TGTGCCAGCAGGGCCGTGGGAGCAACTAATGAAAAACTGTTTTTT. Translation gives CASRAVGATNEKLFF.

The chain has TRBV7-8 and TRBJ2-2, with no clear D. CDR3 length: 15 amino acids. Germline assignment: CDR1 SGHVS and CDR2 FQNEAQ. V was pared by 3 bases and J by 0 bases, with 8 bases between. The CDR3 DNA reads as TGTGCCAGCAGCTTCGTCACCACGAACACCGGGGAGCTGTTTTTT. Translated, it gives CASSFVTTNTGELFF.

As to this clone: Relative to the germline gene, one junction end is altered; a read error may explain this. The V call is TRBV15, the J call TRBJ2-2, with D unresolved. Germline CDR1 and CDR2: LNHNV and YYDKDF (reference sequence). The CDR3 spans 15 residues. CDR3 nucleotide sequence: TGTGCCACCAGAAGAGATCAAGGAGTCACCGGGGAGCTGTTTTTT. Its translation: CATRRDQGVTGELFF.

The chain is built from TRBV4-3 and TRBJ2-7; TRBD2 aligns across 7 bases. Per germline, CDR1 LGHNA and CDR2 YSLEER. The CDR3 totals 15 residues. V shed 0 bases, J shed 5 bases, and the junction held 7 bases outside the gene matches. CDR3 sequence (DNA): TGCGCCAGCAGCCAAGACTGGGGGAGGGCCAACGAGCAGTACTTC. Residues: CASSQDWGRANEQYF.

This chain joins TRBV19 and TRBJ2-7; no clear D. This CDR3 has 14 residues. Between the trimmed V and J ends, which lost 3 bases and 0 bases, there was a span of 9 bases. From germline, CDR1 is LNHDA and CDR2 SQIVND (reference sequence). The CDR3 nucleotides are TGTGCCAGTAGTATTAAACATGACTCCTACGAGCAGTACTTC. This sequence encodes CASSIKHDSYEQYF.

The rearrangement links TRBV7-2 to TRBJ2-7, with 10 nucleotides matching TRBD2. Germline lookup yields CDR1 SGHTA and CDR2 FQGNSA. J gave up 0 bases and V 4 bases, and 9 bases lay outside the gene matches. The CDR3 has 17 residues. The chain's CDR3 is CASSSVGGLASSYEQYF. The CDR3, as DNA: TGTGCCAGCAGCTCCGTGGGGGGACTAGCGAGCTCCTACGAGCAGTACTTC.

This sequence joins TRBV5-1 and TRBJ2-1; D is ambiguous. The CDR3 runs 14 residues. CDR1 and CDR2 (germline): SGHRS, YFSETQ. Trimming left V 0 bases short and J 1 base short, with 5 bases between. CDR3: CASSLDGSYNEQFF. The CDR3 DNA follows: TGCGCCAGCAGCTTGGACGGATCCTACAATGAGCAGTTCTTC.

The chain employs TRBV4-3 and TRBJ2-5; D is uncertain. The V gene lost 1 base and the J gene lost 4 bases, with 13 bases spanning the gap. The CDR3 contains 15 residues. Germline CDR1 is LGHNA and CDR2 is YSLEER. The CDR3 loop reads CASSQVGSPGETQYF. The CDR3 region has the DNA TGCGCCAGCAGCCAAGTGGGCAGCCCGGGAGAGACCCAGTACTTC.

V gene TRBV4-3 combines with J gene TRBJ2-1, with D possibly being TRBD1 (5 bases). Trimming took off 2 bases at V and 7 bases at J, with 12 bases between the two ends. The CDR3 loop spans 14 amino acids. Looked up from germline, CDR1 is LGHNA and CDR2 is YSLEER. CDR3 nucleotide sequence: TGCGCCAGCAGCCAAATTCAACAGGAGAATGAGCAGTTCTTC. This translates into CASSQIQQENEQFF.

The chain has TRBV25-1 and TRBJ2-7, with D possibly being TRBD1 (6 bases). V was pared by 4 bases and J by 5 bases, with 15 bases between. Germline CDR1 reads MGHDK; CDR2 reads SYGVNS. This CDR3 is 14 amino acids long. In DNA form, the CDR3 reads TGTGCCAGCAGTGTGGGAAGGGGGATGGACGAGCAGTACTTC. As protein: CASSVGRGMDEQYF.

The genes are TRBV7-8 and TRBJ2-2; TRBD2 matches at 9 bases. This CDR3 region has 18 residues. With 2 bases clipped from V and 5 bases from J, the junction kept 12 bases outside the gene matches. Germline CDR1 is SGHVS and CDR2 is FQNEAQ. CDR3 region: CASSLWASGILGTGELFF. The CDR3 nucleotides read TGTGCCAGCAGCTTATGGGCTAGCGGGATCCTAGGGACCGGGGAGCTGTTTTTT.

This clone has only one observation. The chain is built from TRBV6-5 and TRBJ1-2; TRBD1 is a possible D gene (5 bases). This CDR3 has 13 amino acids. CDR1 and CDR2 from the germline V gene are MNHEY and SVGAGI. The germline V and J ends were trimmed by 3 bases and 6 bases, with 11 bases remaining between them. In DNA form, the CDR3 reads TGTGCCAGCAGTTATTTGGGGGGGGATGGCTACACCTTC. Translated, it gives CASSYLGGDGYTF.

This clone has a single count. V gene TRBV6-5 combines with J gene TRBJ1-2; perhaps TRBD1 as D (5 bases). The CDR3 sequence is 15 residues long. Trimming cost V 7 bases and J 6 bases, with 21 bases left between them. Germline V gives CDR1 MNHEY, CDR2 SVGAGI. This chain's CDR3 is CASIQLGETSHGYTF. Written as DNA, the CDR3 is TGTGCCAGCATCCAATTAGGGGAGACCTCCCATGGCTACACCTTC.

The chain links TRBV5-1 to TRBJ1-1, with D possibly matching TRBD1 (6 bases). The V end lost 0 bases, the J end lost 0 bases, and 12 bases lay between the germline ends. Germline values: CDR1 SGHRS, CDR2 YFSETQ. The CDR3 has 16 residues. In nucleotides, the CDR3 is TGCGCCAGCAGCTTGGCCGGGGGGGCGATGAACACTGAAGCTTTCTTT. This sequence encodes CASSLAGGAMNTEAFF. Supplemented by reference TRBV5-1 and TRBJ1-1, the full variable domain reads KAGVTQTPRYLIKTRGQQVTLSCSPISGHRSVSWYQQTPGQGLQFLFEYFSETQRNKGNFPGRFSGRQFSNSRSEMNVSTLELGDSALYLCASSLAGGAMNTEAFFGQGTRLTVV.

The rearrangement links TRBV11-2 to TRBJ2-7; no definite D call. Germline V gives CDR1 SGHAT, CDR2 FQNNGV. The CDR3 consists of 14 residues. V was trimmed by 0 bases and J by 8 bases, leaving 14 bases between them. The CDR3 here is CASSLDFAGTKQYF. In DNA form, the CDR3 reads TGTGCCAGCAGCTTAGATTTCGCAGGAACGAAGCAGTACTTC.

V usage is TRBV18 and J usage is TRBJ2-1, with a possible D match to TRBD2 (6 bases). The CDR3 has 15 residues. CDR1 KGHSH and CDR2 LQKENI come from the germline V gene. Trimming took off 3 bases at V and 12 bases at J, with 21 bases between the two ends. The CDR3 bases are TGTGCCAGCTCACCGGAGGTCACGGGGGTAACCTCGCAGTTCTTC. It is translated as CASSPEVTGVTSQFF.

Judged by abundance, this clone is large. The V call is TRBV28, the J call TRBJ2-7, with 7 positions matching TRBD2. This CDR3 is built from 12 residues. CDR1 and CDR2 (germline): MDHEN, SYDVKM. V gave up 3 bases and J gave up 6 bases; unmatched junction bases: 2. The CDR3 DNA follows: TGTGCCAGCAGTTTTGAGCGGGGCGAGCAGTACTTC. Protein product: CASSFERGEQYF.

The CDR3 nucleotides are TGTGCCACGTCCCCAAGAGTCGATGAGCAGTTCTTC. The encoded protein is CATSPRVDEQFF. The chain carries TRBV19 and TRBJ2-1; D ambiguous. Germline V CDR1 and CDR2: LNHDA, SQIVND (reference sequence). The ends were cut back, 10 bases at V and 8 bases at J, with 15 bases in the middle. CDR3 length: 12 amino acids. Full variable domain (missing parts from reference TRBV19 and TRBJ2-1): DGGITQSPKYLFRKEGQNVTLSCEQNLNHDAMYWYRQDPGQGLRLIYYSQIVNDFQKGDIAEGYSVSREKKESFPLTVTSAQKNPTAFYLCATSPRVDEQFFGPGTRLTVL.

J is TRBJ1-2 and V is TRBV5-4; 10 bases align to TRBD1. The CDR3 covers 15 residues. Trimming took 2 bases from V and 6 from J; bases not matched to a gene: 7. Germline lookup yields CDR1 SGHNT and CDR2 YYREEE (reference sequence). CDR3 loop: CASSLLGQGFNGYTF. The DNA of the CDR3 is TGTGCCAGCAGCTTATTGGGACAGGGGTTTAATGGCTACACCTTC.

This chain uses TRBV7-9 with TRBJ1-4, with 8 bases matching TRBD1. With 7 bases clipped from V and 7 bases from J, the junction kept 20 bases outside the gene matches. This CDR3 spans 18 amino acids. Germline CDR1 SEHNR, CDR2 FQNEAQ (reference sequence). In DNA, the CDR3 is TGTGCCAGCACCCTGAATACAGGGGGTGGTTTTGAGAGTGAAAAACTGTTTTTT. Translated, it gives CASTLNTGGGFESEKLFF.

This chain joins TRBV7-2 and TRBJ2-1; 15 nucleotides line up with TRBD2. This CDR3 has 15 amino acids. The V and J ends lost 3 bases and 7 bases, in that order; junction bases with no gene match: 1. Germline V gene lookup returns CDR1 SGHTA and CDR2 FQGNSA. CDR3 loop: CASSLGTSGRNEQFF. The DNA for the CDR3 is TGTGCCAGCAGCTTGGGGACTAGCGGGAGGAATGAGCAGTTCTTC.

This chain uses TRBV18 with TRBJ1-1, with 7 bases lining up with TRBD1. With 3 bases clipped from V and 3 bases from J, the junction kept 7 bases outside the gene matches. The CDR3 length is 15 residues. Germline V lookup: CDR1 KGHSH, CDR2 LQKENI. The CDR3 spells CASSPKGQIHTEAFF. CDR3 nucleotides: TGTGCCAGCTCACCTAAGGGACAGATCCACACTGAAGCTTTCTTT.

This chain connects TRBV27 to TRBJ1-2; D unresolved. Per germline, CDR1 MNHEY and CDR2 SMNVEV (reference sequence). The CDR3 is made up of 15 amino acids. V lost 6 bases to trimming and J lost 2 bases, with 16 bases between them. CDR3 in amino acids: CASSKLNEPNYGYTF. CDR3 bases: TGTGCCAGCAGCAAACTCAATGAGCCGAACTATGGCTACACCTTC.

V usage is TRBV7-5 and J usage is TRBJ1-2; TRBD1 is taken as the D call from the table, unchecked against the DNA. TRBV7-5 is a pseudogene. This CDR3 contains 17 residues. In DNA form, the CDR3 reads TGTGCCAAAAAACCGGGACACCACCGACCGACTAACTATGGCTACACCTTC. Translated, it gives CAKKPGHHRPTNYGYTF.

CDR3: CASSLNGPEGNQPQHF. In nucleotides, the CDR3 is TGTGCCAGCAGCCTTAACGGACCCGAAGGAAATCAGCCCCAGCATTTT. V is TRBV14 and J is TRBJ1-5; D unclear. With 4 bases removed from V and 4 bases from J, the gap between germline ends came to 17 bases. The CDR3 extends over 16 amino acids. Germline CDR1 is SGHDN and CDR2 is FVKESK.

The rearrangement uses TRBV11-2 and TRBJ2-2, with 11 bases identical to TRBD2. Germline CDR1 is SGHAT and CDR2 is FQNNGV. The junction had 5 bases not matched to a gene; V was cut back by 4 bases and J by 7 bases. This CDR3 is 15 amino acids long. The CDR3 bases are TGTGCCAGCAGCTCCCGACTAGCGGGGAACGGGGAGCTGTTTTTT. Protein product: CASSSRLAGNGELFF.